These T cell receptor beta chains were read from a single sample in a study of cytomegalovirus exposure and HLA in healthy donors. Repertoires were generated with immunoSEQ multiplex PCR, while TCRdb's copy carries only in-frame clones and drops some. In the table there are approximately 160,000 clones, 68% of which are singletons. The sequenced material came from PBMCs. These receptors were taken from a woman in her forties in good health and CMV-seropositive. Both conserved end residues are part of each CDR3. The order of the fields is V gene, D gene, J gene, clone size, CDR3 protein, CDR3 DNA. D genes are given only for firm matches. Expanded clones are given a class, and other clones once, few, many or no size at all.

>TRBV7-2|.|TRBJ1-5|.
CASSSFNQPQHF
TGTGCCAGCAGCTCCTTCAATCAGCCCCAGCATTTT
>TRBV15|TRBD1|TRBJ2-5|.
CATSRQQDRGETQYF
TGTGCCACCAGCAGACAACAAGACAGGGGGGAGACCCAGTACTTC
>TRBV4-3|TRBD2|TRBJ2-1|few
CASSQDDGGLAGGYNEQFF
TGCGCCAGCAGCCAAGATGATGGGGGACTAGCGGGCGGGTACAATGAGCAGTTCTTC
>TRBV18|.|TRBJ2-6|few
CASSPTGAGANVLTF
TGTGCCAGCTCACCAACGGGGGCTGGGGCCAACGTCCTGACTTTC
>TRBV5-5|TRBD1|TRBJ2-7|few
CASSLFIQGTYEQYF
TGTGCCAGCAGCTTATTTATACAGGGGACCTACGAGCAGTACTTC
>TRBV6-5|.|TRBJ1-1|.
CASSYSPGSTEAFF
TGTGCCAGCAGTTACTCACCGGGGAGCACTGAAGCTTTCTTT
>TRBV5-1|TRBD1|TRBJ2-2|few
CASSKDRGPNTGELFF
TGCGCCAGCAGCAAGGACAGGGGGCCGAACACCGGGGAGCTGTTTTTT
>TRBV4-3|.|TRBJ2-1|once
CASSQDPGASYNEQFF
TGCGCCAGCAGCCAAGATCCAGGGGCTAGCTACAATGAGCAGTTCTTC
>TRBV5-4|.|TRBJ2-3|.
CASSLDAGDTQYF
TGTGCCAGCAGCTTGGACGCGGGGGATACGCAGTATTTT
>TRBV7-2|TRBD1|TRBJ1-5|.
CASSLRTGGHQPQHF
TGTGCCAGCAGCTTACGGACAGGGGGTCATCAGCCCCAGCATTTT
>TRBV29-1|TRBD1|TRBJ2-7|few
CSVVSLGGNGEQYF
TGCAGCGTTGTAAGTTTAGGGGGCAATGGCGAGCAGTACTTC
>TRBV29-1|TRBD1|TRBJ1-2|.
CSVDDSADSGGDGYTF
TGCAGCGTTGATGACTCGGCCGATTCAGGGGGTGATGGCTACACCTTC
>TRBV27|TRBD2|TRBJ2-7|few
CASRGGTVSYEQYF
TGTGCCAGCAGGGGGGGGACGGTCTCCTACGAGCAGTACTTC
>TRBV5-4|.|TRBJ2-5|.
CASSLKTDPQETQYF
TGTGCCAGCAGCTTAAAGACAGATCCCCAAGAGACCCAGTACTTC
>TRBV5-4|TRBD1|TRBJ2-6|once
CASSSDRGVANVLTF
TGTGCCAGCAGCTCCGACAGGGGAGTAGCCAACGTCCTGACTTTC
>TRBV5-1|.|TRBJ2-2|.
CASSPQGGSTGELFF
TGCGCCAGCAGCCCACAGGGGGGGAGCACCGGGGAGCTGTTTTTT
>TRBV4-1|.|TRBJ2-7|.
CASSIDSYEQYF
TGCGCCAGCAGCATTGACAGTTACGAGCAGTACTTC
>TRBV5-4|TRBD2|TRBJ2-5|once
CASSLTSGDQETQYF
TGTGCCAGCAGCTTGACTAGCGGCGATCAAGAGACCCAGTACTTC
>TRBV7-9|TRBD2|TRBJ2-5|.
CASGMAGGLETQYF
TGTGCCAGCGGGATGGCGGGGGGGCTTGAGACCCAGTACTTC
>TRBV18|.|TRBJ2-1|once
CASSPPAGRDNEQFF
TGTGCCAGCTCACCACCGGCCGGGAGAGACAATGAGCAGTTCTTC
>TRBV9|.|TRBJ2-3|.
CASSAGGSTDTQYF
TGTGCCAGCAGCGCTGGGGGGAGCACAGATACGCAGTATTTT
>TRBV2|TRBD2|TRBJ2-5|.
CASSVRAGGLETQYF
TGTGCCAGCAGTGTGCGAGCGGGAGGCCTCGAGACCCAGTACTTC
>TRBV7-7|TRBD2|TRBJ2-3|.
CASSPRLADTDTQYF
TGTGCTAGCTCCCCCCGACTAGCGGACACAGATACGCAGTATTTT
>TRBV5-6|.|TRBJ1-2|.
CASSRRAVPYGYTF
TGTGCCAGCAGCCGCCGTGCGGTTCCCTATGGCTACACCTTC
>TRBV29-1|TRBD1|TRBJ2-3|few
CSAATGDGDTQYF
TGCAGCGCCGCGACAGGGGATGGGGATACGCAGTATTTT
>TRBV4-3|.|TRBJ2-3|once
CASSQAGSDTQYF
TGCGCCAGCAGCCAGGCGGGGAGTGATACGCAGTATTTT
>TRBV12-5|TRBD1|TRBJ2-1|.
CASGLGGGGEQFF
TGTGCTAGTGGTTTGGGAGGGGGCGGTGAGCAGTTCTTC
>TRBV5-1|TRBD2|TRBJ2-3|few
CASSLAGRSTDTQYF
TGCGCCAGCAGCTTGGCCGGGAGGAGCACAGATACGCAGTATTTT
>TRBV9|.|TRBJ2-1|once
CASSTAGTSTDNEQFF
TGTGCCAGCAGCACCGCCGGGACTTCAACCGACAATGAGCAGTTCTTC
>TRBV28|TRBD1|TRBJ2-7|.
CASSFAGTGALGQYF
TGTGCCAGCAGTTTCGCCGGGACAGGGGCCCTCGGGCAGTACTTC
>TRBV7-2|TRBD1|TRBJ2-7|.
CASSSGQGAYEQYF
TGTGCCAGCAGCTCGGGACAGGGGGCCTACGAGCAGTACTTC
>TRBV7-9|TRBD1|TRBJ2-3|.
CASSLEGGPTDTQYF
TGTGCCAGCAGCTTAGAAGGGGGCCCAACAGATACGCAGTATTTT
>TRBV5-4|.|TRBJ2-7|.
CASSLGPELHEQYF
TGTGCCAGCAGCTTGGGACCAGAACTACACGAGCAGTACTTC